This entry lists 21 T cell receptor beta chains sequenced from one sample in a study of cytomegalovirus exposure and HLA in healthy donors. 60 Vbeta and 13 Jbeta primers were used in PCR. The table came from immunoSEQ multiplex PCR; TCRdb's copy has only in-frame clones and leaves some out. The sample carries fewer than 200,000 clones, roughly three quarters recorded once. Sequencing was carried out using PBMCs. The receptor source for this set is a man between 18 and 35 years old in good health and CMV-seropositive.

This rearrangement joins TRBV7-8 to TRBJ2-1; 11 bases align to TRBD2. The CDR3 loop spans 17 amino acids. Losses at the gene ends were 5 bases for V and 6 bases for J; bases not matched to a gene: 12. CDR1 and CDR2 from the germline V gene are SGHVS and FQNEAQ. This chain's CDR3 is CASSPPTGTSGANEQFF. In nucleotides, the CDR3 is TGTGCCAGCAGCCCTCCGACCGGGACTAGCGGAGCCAATGAGCAGTTCTTC.

This chain connects TRBV2 to TRBJ2-1; 8 nucleotides align to TRBD2. CDR1 and CDR2 (germline): SNHLY, FYNNEI. CDR3 size: 16 residues. J was trimmed by 4 bases and V by 3 bases; bases with no gene match: 8. Written as DNA, the CDR3 is TGTGCCAGCAGTGACGGGGAACTAGCGGCTTACAATGAGCAGTTCTTC. It codes for CASSDGELAAYNEQFF.

This sequence joins TRBV5-1 and TRBJ2-2; 9 bases match TRBD1. This CDR3 has 18 residues. The ends lost 3 bases at V and 2 bases at J; junction bases unmatched: 11. Per germline, CDR1 SGHRS and CDR2 YFSETQ. CDR3 DNA: TGCGCCAGCAGCTCACAGGGGGCGCGGTCGCTAAACACCGGGGAGCTGTTTTTT. Its protein is CASSSQGARSLNTGELFF.

The J gene is TRBJ2-1, the V gene TRBV6-1, with D possibly TRBD1 on 5 matching bases. The V end was cut by 1 base, the J end by 3 bases, with 10 bases between. Germline lookup yields CDR1 MNHNS and CDR2 SASEGT. The CDR3 is made up of 15 amino acids. CDR3 amino acids: CASSEGSTDYNEQFF. The CDR3, as DNA: TGTGCCAGCAGTGAAGGTTCGACAGACTACAATGAGCAGTTCTTC.

This sequence joins TRBV10-3 and TRBJ1-5; D remains ambiguous. Germline V CDR1 and CDR2: ENHRY, SYGVKD. Trimming took off 4 bases at V and 0 bases at J, with 7 bases between the two ends. This CDR3 comprises 14 residues. The CDR3 here is CAISADFSNQPQHF. Here the CDR3 DNA reads TGTGCCATCAGTGCCGACTTTAGCAATCAGCCCCAGCATTTT.

J is TRBJ2-7 and V is TRBV4-3, with TRBD1 matching 10 bases. The CDR3 is made up of 16 amino acids. CDR1 LGHNA and CDR2 YSLEER come from the germline V gene. Trimming removed 4 bases from V and 5 bases from J; junction bases left unmatched: 11. CDR3 nucleotides: TGCGCCAGCAGCCTAAACCCCGGGACAGGGGAGCACGAGCAGTACTTC. This translates into CASSLNPGTGEHEQYF.

This clone came up a few times. The chain is built from TRBV5-4 and TRBJ2-5, with TRBD1 identical over 8 bases. The germline V gene encodes CDR1 SGHNT and CDR2 YYREEE (reference sequence). V was clipped by 2 bases and J by 1 base; unmatched bases: 7. The CDR3 covers 16 residues. CDR3 amino acids: CASSLGQGNFQETQYF. The CDR3 DNA sequence: TGTGCCAGCAGCTTAGGACAGGGAAACTTCCAAGAGACCCAGTACTTC.

This clone has just one count. The chain combines TRBV2 with TRBJ2-2, with D possibly matching TRBD2 (6 bases). The V and J ends lost 7 bases and 3 bases respectively, with 18 bases between them. CDR1 and CDR2 from the germline V gene are SNHLY and FYNNEI. The CDR3 totals 16 residues. The CDR3 is CASTLVQGGDTGELFF. The CDR3 DNA is TGTGCCAGCACTTTGGTCCAGGGAGGTGACACCGGGGAGCTGTTTTTT.

V gene TRBV6-6 combines with J gene TRBJ2-1; 8 bases fit TRBD1. This CDR3 region has 15 residues. The J segment lost 7 bases and the V segment lost 5 bases, leaving 10 bases of the junction unmatched. The germline V gene encodes CDR1 MNHNY and CDR2 SVGAGI (reference sequence). CDR3 nucleotide sequence: TGTGCCAGCAGTCCTAGGACAGGGCTGTTAAATGAGCAGTTCTTC. It is translated as CASSPRTGLLNEQFF.

The chain couples TRBV5-4 to TRBJ1-2; D might be TRBD1 (6 bases). Deletions cut 3 bases from V and 4 bases from J, with 13 bases between. The germline V gene encodes CDR1 SGHNT and CDR2 YYREEE (reference sequence). This CDR3 is built from 14 residues. The DNA of the CDR3 is TGTGCCAGCAGCTCCTCTACAGGGTTCTATGGCTACACCTTC. Translating gives CASSSSTGFYGYTF.

The sample holds one count of this clone. This chain uses TRBV6-1 with TRBJ1-2; D gene unclear. Deletions cut 4 bases from V and 4 bases from J, with 16 bases between. This CDR3 is 15 amino acids long. Germline CDR1 reads MNHNS; CDR2 reads SASEGT. CDR3 coding DNA: TGTGCCAGCAGTGTGTCCGCCCTGGAGATCTATGGCTACACCTTC. Amino acids: CASSVSALEIYGYTF.

The rearrangement joins TRBV19 to TRBJ2-7; 7 bases match TRBD1. From germline, CDR1 is LNHDA and CDR2 SQIVND (reference sequence). V lost 5 bases and J lost 2; bases outside the gene matches: 15. The CDR3 has 17 amino acids. The CDR3 reads CASSPLNPGQFPYEQYF. DNA for the CDR3: TGTGCCAGTAGTCCACTCAACCCGGGACAGTTCCCCTACGAGCAGTACTTC.

This chain connects TRBV5-1 to TRBJ1-2, with 12 bases matching TRBD1. The CDR3 has 15 residues. Losses at the gene ends were 3 bases for V and 7 bases for J; bases not matched to a gene: 7. From germline, CDR1 is SGHRS and CDR2 YFSETQ. The chain's CDR3 is CASSSPGTGGSGYTF. The DNA for the CDR3 is TGCGCCAGCAGCTCGCCCGGGACAGGGGGCAGTGGCTACACCTTC.

V is TRBV5-1 and J is TRBJ2-5; 8 nucleotides match TRBD1. The J call may not be correct, given that the DNA end is closer to TRBJ2-7. CDR1 is SGHRS, CDR2 YFSETQ, per germline. CDR3 size: 17 residues. The CDR3 spells CASSLAIVGQAFYEQYF. The DNA of the CDR3 is TGCGCCAGCAGCTTGGCAATAGTGGGACAGGCTTTCTACGAGCAGTACTTC.

The chain has TRBV9 and TRBJ2-7; 10 nucleotides line up with TRBD1. The germline gives CDR1 SGDLS, CDR2 YYNGEE. J was trimmed by 1 base and V by 3 bases; bases with no gene match: 4. The CDR3 sequence is 15 residues long. The CDR3 loop is CASSGGQGPSYEQYF. CDR3 coding DNA: TGTGCCAGCAGCGGGGGACAGGGGCCTTCCTACGAGCAGTACTTC. Together with reference TRBV9 and TRBJ2-7, the CDR3 gives the full variable domain: DSGVTQTPKHLITATGQRVTLRCSPRSGDLSVYWYQQSLDQGLQFLIQYYNGEERAKGNILERFSAQQFPDLHSELNLSSLELGDSALYFCASSGGQGPSYEQYFGPGTRLTVT.

CDR3 region: CASQRPDRGDTGELFF. The DNA for the CDR3 is TGTGCCAGCCAAAGACCAGACAGGGGCGACACCGGGGAGCTGTTTTTT. V usage is TRBV7-9 and J usage is TRBJ2-2, with TRBD1 identical over 8 bases. J gave up 3 bases and V 8 bases, and 11 bases lay outside the gene matches. The CDR3 has 16 amino acids. Germline CDR1 is SEHNR and CDR2 is FQNEAQ (reference sequence).

The chain recombines TRBV5-1 with TRBJ1-5; tentative D call: TRBD1 (6 bases). The CDR3 spans 13 residues. Germline-derived CDR1 and CDR2 are SGHRS and YFSETQ. Trimming cost V 4 bases and J 7 bases, with 12 bases left between them. The CDR3 loop reads CASSKTGRQPQHF. The CDR3 DNA reads TGCGCCAGCAGCAAAACAGGGAGACAGCCCCAGCATTTT.

J is TRBJ2-2 and V is TRBV19, with TRBD1 as a possible D gene (5 bases). Trimming took off 3 bases at V and 0 bases at J, with 14 bases between the two ends. CDR3 length: 17 amino acids. The V gene's germline CDR1 is LNHDA and CDR2 SQIVND (reference sequence). The CDR3 sequence: CASSISLMTANTGELFF. The CDR3 DNA follows: TGTGCCAGTAGTATTAGCCTTATGACAGCGAACACCGGGGAGCTGTTTTTT.

This clone has a handful of counts. The V gene is TRBV7-3, the J gene TRBJ2-2, with D possibly being TRBD1 (6 bases). Trimming took 1 base from V and 4 from J, leaving 13 bases between them. The CDR3 is 16 residues long. The germline V gene encodes CDR1 SGHTA and CDR2 FQGTGA. CDR3 in amino acids: CASSLNPGAITGELFF. CDR3 sequence (DNA): TGTGCCAGCAGCTTAAACCCAGGGGCCATCACCGGGGAGCTGTTTTTT. The variable domain in full, with the rest retrieved from reference TRBV7-3 and TRBJ2-2, is GAGVSQTPSNKVTEKGKYVELRCDPISGHTALYWYRQSLGQGPEFLIYFQGTGAADDSGLPNDRFFAVRPEGSVSTLKIQRTERGDSAVYLCASSLNPGAITGELFFGEGSRLTVL.

The chain joins TRBV15 to TRBJ2-5, with D uncertain. The better agreement between TRBJ2-7 and the DNA end casts doubt on the J call. Germline V gene data show CDR1 as LNHNV and CDR2 as YYDKDF (reference sequence). The CDR3 covers 13 residues. This CDR3 reads CATGPDPNYEQYF. Here the CDR3 DNA reads TGTGCCACCGGCCCTGATCCCAACTACGAGCAGTACTTC.

The rearrangement joins TRBV10-1 to TRBJ2-5; TRBD2 matches at 7 bases. The CDR3 sequence is 16 residues long. The junction had 10 bases not matched to a gene; V was cut back by 1 base and J by 5 bases. The germline V gene has CDR1 WNHNN and CDR2 SYGVQD (reference sequence). This CDR3 is CASSEWEGPQRETQYF. The CDR3 DNA follows: TGCGCCAGCAGTGAGTGGGAGGGCCCCCAGCGGGAGACCCAGTACTTC.